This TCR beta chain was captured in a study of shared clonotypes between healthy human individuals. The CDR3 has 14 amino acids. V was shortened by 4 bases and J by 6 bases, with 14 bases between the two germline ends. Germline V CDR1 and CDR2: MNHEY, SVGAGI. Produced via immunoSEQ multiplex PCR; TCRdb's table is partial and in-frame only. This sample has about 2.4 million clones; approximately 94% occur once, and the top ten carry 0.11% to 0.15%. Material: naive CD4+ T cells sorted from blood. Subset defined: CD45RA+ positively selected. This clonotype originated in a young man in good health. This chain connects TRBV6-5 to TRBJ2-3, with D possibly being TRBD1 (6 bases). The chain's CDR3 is CASSSSGAQDTQYF. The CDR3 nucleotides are TGTGCCAGCAGTTCCTCAGGGGCACAGGATACGCAGTATTTT.